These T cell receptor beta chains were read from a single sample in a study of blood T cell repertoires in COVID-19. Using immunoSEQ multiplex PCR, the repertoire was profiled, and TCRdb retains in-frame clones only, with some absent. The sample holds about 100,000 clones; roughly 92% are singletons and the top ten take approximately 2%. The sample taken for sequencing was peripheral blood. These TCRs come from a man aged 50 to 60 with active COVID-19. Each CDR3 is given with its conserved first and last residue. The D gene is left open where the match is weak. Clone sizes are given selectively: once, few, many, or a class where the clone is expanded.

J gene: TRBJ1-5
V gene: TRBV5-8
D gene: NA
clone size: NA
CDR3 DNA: TGTGCCAGCAGCTTACAGCCAATATCCAATCAGCCCCAGCATTTT
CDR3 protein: CASSLQPISNQPQHF

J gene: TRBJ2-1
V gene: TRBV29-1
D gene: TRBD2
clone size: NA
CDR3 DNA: TGCAGCGTTTACCGACTAGCGGGATACAATGAGCAGTTCTTC
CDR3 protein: CSVYRLAGYNEQFF

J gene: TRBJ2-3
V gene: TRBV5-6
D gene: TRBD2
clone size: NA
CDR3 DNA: TGTGCCAGCAGCTTGATCAATAGCGGGGTTGCCGATACGCAGTATTTT
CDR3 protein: CASSLINSGVADTQYF

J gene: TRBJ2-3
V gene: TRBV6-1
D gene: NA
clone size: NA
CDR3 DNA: TGTGCCAGCAGTGACGGACAGCGAGCATTTACAGATACGCAGTATTTT
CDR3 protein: CASSDGQRAFTDTQYF

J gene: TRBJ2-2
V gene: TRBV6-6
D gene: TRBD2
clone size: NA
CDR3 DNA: TGTGCCAGCAGTCACCCGCCTGGTAGCGGGGGACTCACCGGGGAGCTGTTTTTT
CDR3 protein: CASSHPPGSGGLTGELFF

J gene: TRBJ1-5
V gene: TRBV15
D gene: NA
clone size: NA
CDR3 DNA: TGTGCCACCAGCGTTGGAGGGAGGGGTAATCAGCCCCAGCATTTT
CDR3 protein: CATSVGGRGNQPQHF

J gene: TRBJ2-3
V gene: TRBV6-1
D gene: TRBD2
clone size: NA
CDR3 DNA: TGTGCCAGCAGTGATGTAGCGGGACCAAATACGCAGTATTTT
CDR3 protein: CASSDVAGPNTQYF

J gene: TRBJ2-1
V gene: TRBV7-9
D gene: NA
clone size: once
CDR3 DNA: TGTGCCAGCAGCTTAAGCGGTTGGGAGCAGTTCTTC
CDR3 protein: CASSLSGWEQFF

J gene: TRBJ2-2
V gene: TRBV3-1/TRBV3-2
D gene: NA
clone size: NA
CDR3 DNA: TGTGCCAGCAGCCAGGCAGGGCCCGGGGAGCTGTTTTTT
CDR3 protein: CASSQAGPGELFF

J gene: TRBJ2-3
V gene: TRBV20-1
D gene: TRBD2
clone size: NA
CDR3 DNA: TGCAGTGCCGGGCGGGGGGAAACGCAGTATTTT
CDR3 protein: CSAGRGETQYF

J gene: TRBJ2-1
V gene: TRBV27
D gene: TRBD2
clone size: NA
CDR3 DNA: TGTGCCAGCAGTTTACGGGGAGGGAATGAGCAGTTCTTC
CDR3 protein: CASSLRGGNEQFF

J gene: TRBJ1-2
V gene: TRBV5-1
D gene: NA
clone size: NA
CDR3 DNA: TGCGCCAGCAGCTTGAGCCATCCCCCTTCTAACTATGGCTACACCTTC
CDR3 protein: CASSLSHPPSNYGYTF

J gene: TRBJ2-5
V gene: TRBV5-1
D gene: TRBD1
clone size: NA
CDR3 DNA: TGCGCCAGCAGCCCCGGGACAGAGAAGACAGAGACCCAGTACTTC
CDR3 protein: CASSPGTEKTETQYF

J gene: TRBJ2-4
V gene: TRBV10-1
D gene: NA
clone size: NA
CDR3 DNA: TGCGCCAGCAGTGGGATTAGCTTGGCCAAAAACATTCAGTACTTC
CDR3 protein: CASSGISLAKNIQYF

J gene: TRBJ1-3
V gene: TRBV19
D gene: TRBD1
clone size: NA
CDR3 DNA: TGTGCCAGTAGTTCCCGGACAGGGGGATCTGGAAACACCATATATTTT
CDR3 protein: CASSSRTGGSGNTIYF

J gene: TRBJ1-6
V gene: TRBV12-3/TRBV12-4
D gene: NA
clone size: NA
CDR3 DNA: TGTGCCAGCAGGGACGGGGATTCACCCCTCCACTTT
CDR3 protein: CASRDGDSPLHF

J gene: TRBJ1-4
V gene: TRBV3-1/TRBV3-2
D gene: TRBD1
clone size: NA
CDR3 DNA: TGTGCCAGCAGCCAGACAGGGGGCGCGTTGGCAACTAATGAAAAACTGTTTTTT
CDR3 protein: CASSQTGGALATNEKLFF

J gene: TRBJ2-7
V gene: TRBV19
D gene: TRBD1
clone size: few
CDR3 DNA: TGTGCCAGTAGTGCTACCGGGACAGGGTGGAACGAGCAGTACTTC
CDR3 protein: CASSATGTGWNEQYF

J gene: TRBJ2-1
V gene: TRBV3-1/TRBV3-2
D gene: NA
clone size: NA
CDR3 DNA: TGTGCCAGCAGCCAGGAGATTGACAATGAGCAGTTCTTC
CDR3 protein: CASSQEIDNEQFF

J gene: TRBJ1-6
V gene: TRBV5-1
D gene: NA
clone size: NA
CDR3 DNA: TGCGCCAGCAGCTTGGGGGCTCAGACCCGATATTCACCCCTCCACTTT
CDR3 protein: CASSLGAQTRYSPLHF

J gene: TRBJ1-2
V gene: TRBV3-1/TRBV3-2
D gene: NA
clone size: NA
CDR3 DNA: TGTGCCAGCAGCCCCTCACTAGGGGGAGCTAACTATGGCTACACCTTC
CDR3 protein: CASSPSLGGANYGYTF

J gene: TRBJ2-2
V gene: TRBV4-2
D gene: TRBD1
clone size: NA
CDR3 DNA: TGTGCCAGCAGCCAAGATGAGTCCAGGGGGCCCGAGCTGTTTTTT
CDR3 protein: CASSQDESRGPELFF

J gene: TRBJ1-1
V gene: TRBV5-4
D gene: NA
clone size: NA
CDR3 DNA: TGTGCCAGCAGCTCATCCTGGGGGCGGAACACTGAAGCTTTCTTT
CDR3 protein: CASSSSWGRNTEAFF

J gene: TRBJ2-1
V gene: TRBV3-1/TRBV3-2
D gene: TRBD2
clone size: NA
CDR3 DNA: TGTGCCAGCAGCCGCGGGGCGGGAGGGAGGAATGAGCAGTTCTTC
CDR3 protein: CASSRGAGGRNEQFF

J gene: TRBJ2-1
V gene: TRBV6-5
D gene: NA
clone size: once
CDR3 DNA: TGTGCCAGCAGTTACTCTCGGGACAATGAGCAGTTCTTC
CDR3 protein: CASSYSRDNEQFF

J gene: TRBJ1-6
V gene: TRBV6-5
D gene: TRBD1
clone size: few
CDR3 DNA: TGTGCCAGTAAATCTCCGACAGGGAGGAATTCACCCCTCCACTTT
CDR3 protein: CASKSPTGRNSPLHF

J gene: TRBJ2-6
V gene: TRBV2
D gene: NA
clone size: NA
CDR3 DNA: TGTGCCAGCAGTTACAACAGGGCTGGGGCCAACGTCCTGACTTTC
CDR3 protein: CASSYNRAGANVLTF

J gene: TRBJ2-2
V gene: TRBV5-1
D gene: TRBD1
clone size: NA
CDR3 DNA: TGCGCCAGCAGCTGGGCGACAGGGGTTGGGGCCGGGGAGCTGTTTTTT
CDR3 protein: CASSWATGVGAGELFF

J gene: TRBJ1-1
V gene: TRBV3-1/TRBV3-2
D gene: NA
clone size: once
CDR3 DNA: TGTGCCAGCAGCCCAAACACGAACACTGAAGCTTTCTTT
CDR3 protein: CASSPNTNTEAFF

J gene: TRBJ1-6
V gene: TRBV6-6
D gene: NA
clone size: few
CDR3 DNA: TGTGCCAGCAGTCCCTTTTTTGCAGGCACCTCCTATAATTCACCCCTCCACTTT
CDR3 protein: CASSPFFAGTSYNSPLHF

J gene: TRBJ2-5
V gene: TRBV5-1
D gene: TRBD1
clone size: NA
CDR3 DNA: TGCGCCAGCAGCAGGACAGGTCAGGAGACCCAGTACTTC
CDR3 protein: CASSRTGQETQYF

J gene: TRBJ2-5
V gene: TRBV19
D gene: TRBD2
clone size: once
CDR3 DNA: TGTGCCAGTAGCACTAGCGGGGGGGGAGAGACCCAGTACTTC
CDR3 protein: CASSTSGGGETQYF

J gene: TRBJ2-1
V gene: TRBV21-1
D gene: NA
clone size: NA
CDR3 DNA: TGTGCCAGCAGCAAAGTTGAGTCCGGGGAGCAGTTCTTC
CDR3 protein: CASSKVESGEQFF

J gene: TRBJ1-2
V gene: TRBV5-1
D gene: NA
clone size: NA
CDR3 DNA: TGCGCCAGCAGCTTGGGAGCTAACTATGGCTACACCTTC
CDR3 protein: CASSLGANYGYTF

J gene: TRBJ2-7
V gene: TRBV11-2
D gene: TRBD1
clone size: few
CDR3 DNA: TGTGCCAGCAGCTGGGACAGCAACTACGAGCAGTACTTC
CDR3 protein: CASSWDSNYEQYF

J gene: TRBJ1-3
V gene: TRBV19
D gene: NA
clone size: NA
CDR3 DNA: TGTGCCAGTAGTTCCGGGGGAAACACCATATATTTT
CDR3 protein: CASSSGGNTIYF

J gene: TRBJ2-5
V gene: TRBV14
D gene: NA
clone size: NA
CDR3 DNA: TGTGCCAGCAGCCCTAAGCGGAAAGAGACCCAGTACTTC
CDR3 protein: CASSPKRKETQYF

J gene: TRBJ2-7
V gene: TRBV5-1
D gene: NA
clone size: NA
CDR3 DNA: TGCGCCAGCAGCTTGGGCCCTCGTCCCTCCAGTTATTCCGAGCAGTACTTC
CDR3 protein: CASSLGPRPSSYSEQYF

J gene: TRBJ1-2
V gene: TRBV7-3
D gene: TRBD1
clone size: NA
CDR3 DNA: TGTGCCAGCAGTACTGGGACAGGGTATGGCTACACCTTC
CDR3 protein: CASSTGTGYGYTF

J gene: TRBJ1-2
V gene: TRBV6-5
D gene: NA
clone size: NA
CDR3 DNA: TGTGCCAGCAGTTACTCTAGAGGGGAGGGGTATGGCTACACCTTC
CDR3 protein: CASSYSRGEGYGYTF

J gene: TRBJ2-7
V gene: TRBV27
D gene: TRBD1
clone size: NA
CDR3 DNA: TGTGCCAGCAGCCTACAGGGGGTTATGGGCGAGCAGTACTTC
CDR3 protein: CASSLQGVMGEQYF

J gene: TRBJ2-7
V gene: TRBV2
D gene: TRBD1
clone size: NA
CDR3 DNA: TGTGCCAGCAGTCCTCTACAGGGGGCGCGGGACGAGCAGTACTTC
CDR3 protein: CASSPLQGARDEQYF

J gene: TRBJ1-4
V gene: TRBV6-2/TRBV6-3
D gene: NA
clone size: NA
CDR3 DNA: TGTGCCAGCAGCCCCAGGCAGGCAATTAATGAAAAACTGTTTTTT
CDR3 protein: CASSPRQAINEKLFF

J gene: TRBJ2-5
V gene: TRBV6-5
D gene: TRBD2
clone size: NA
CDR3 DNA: TGTGCCAGCAGTTCCGGGACTAGCGGGAGTACCCAGTACTTC
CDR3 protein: CASSSGTSGSTQYF

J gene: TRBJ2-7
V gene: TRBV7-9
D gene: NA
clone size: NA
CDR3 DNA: TGTGCCAGCGGTCGCCGGGGCTCCTACGAGCAGTACTTC
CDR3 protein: CASGRRGSYEQYF

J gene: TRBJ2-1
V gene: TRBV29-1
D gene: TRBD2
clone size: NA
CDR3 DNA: TGCAGCGTTGATAGTCCTAGCGGGAGATATGAGCAGTTCTTC
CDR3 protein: CSVDSPSGRYEQFF

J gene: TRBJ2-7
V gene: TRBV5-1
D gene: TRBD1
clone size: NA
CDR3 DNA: TGCGCCAGCAGCTTGGACGGGACAGCAGCCTACGAGCAGTACTTC
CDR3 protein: CASSLDGTAAYEQYF

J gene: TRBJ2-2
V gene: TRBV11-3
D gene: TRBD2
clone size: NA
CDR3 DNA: TGTGCCAGCAGAGACCCGGGCGGGAGGGTTAACGGGGAGCTGTTTTTT
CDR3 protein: CASRDPGGRVNGELFF

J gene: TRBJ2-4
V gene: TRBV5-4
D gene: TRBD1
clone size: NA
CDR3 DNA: TGTGCCAGCAGCCAACGGGACAGGAGAAACATTCAGTACTTC
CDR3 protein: CASSQRDRRNIQYF

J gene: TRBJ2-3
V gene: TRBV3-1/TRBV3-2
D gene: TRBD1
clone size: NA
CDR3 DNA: TGTGCCAGCAGCCACCGACAGGGGGAACCAGATACGCAGTATTTT
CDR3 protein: CASSHRQGEPDTQYF

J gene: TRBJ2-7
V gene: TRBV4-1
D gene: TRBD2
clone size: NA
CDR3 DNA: TGCGCCAGCAGCCAAGAATTAGCGGGGTCCTCCTACGAGCAGTACTTC
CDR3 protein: CASSQELAGSSYEQYF

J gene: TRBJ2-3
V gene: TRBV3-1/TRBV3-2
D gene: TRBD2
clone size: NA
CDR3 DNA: TGTGCCAGCAGCCAACGGACTAGCGGGACCCCAGATACGCAGTATTTT
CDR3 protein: CASSQRTSGTPDTQYF

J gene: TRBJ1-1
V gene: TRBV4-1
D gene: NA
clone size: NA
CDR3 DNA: TGCGCCGGCAGCCTGATACCGGGAGCGATGAACACTGAAGCTTTCTTT
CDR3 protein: CAGSLIPGAMNTEAFF